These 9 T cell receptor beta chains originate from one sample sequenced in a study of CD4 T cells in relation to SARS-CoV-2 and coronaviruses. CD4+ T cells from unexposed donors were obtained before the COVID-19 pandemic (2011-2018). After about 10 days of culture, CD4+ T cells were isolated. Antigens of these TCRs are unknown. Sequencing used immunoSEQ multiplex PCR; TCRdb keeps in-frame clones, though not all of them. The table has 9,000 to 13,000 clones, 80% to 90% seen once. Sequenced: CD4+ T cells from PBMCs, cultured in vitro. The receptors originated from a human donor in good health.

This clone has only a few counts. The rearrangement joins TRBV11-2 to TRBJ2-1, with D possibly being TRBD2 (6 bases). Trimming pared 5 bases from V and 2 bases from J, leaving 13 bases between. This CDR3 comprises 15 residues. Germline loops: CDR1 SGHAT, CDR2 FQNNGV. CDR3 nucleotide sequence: TGTGCCAGCAGCCCCGTAGCGGCGACCTACAATGAGCAGTTCTTC. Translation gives CASSPVAATYNEQFF.

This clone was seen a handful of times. In DNA, the CDR3 is TGTGCCAGCAAGATAGCGGGCTCCTACAATGAGCAGTTCTTC. The encoded protein is CASKIAGSYNEQFF. The chain has TRBV21-1 and TRBJ2-1; TRBD2 is the table's D call and was not checked against the DNA. TRBV21-1 corresponds to a pseudogene. The CDR3 has 14 amino acids.

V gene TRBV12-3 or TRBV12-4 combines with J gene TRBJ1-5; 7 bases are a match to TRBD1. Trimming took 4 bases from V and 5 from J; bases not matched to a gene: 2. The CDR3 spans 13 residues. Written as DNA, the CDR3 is TGTGCCAGCAGTTCGACAGGGTATCAGCCCCAGCATTTT. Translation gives CASSSTGYQPQHF.

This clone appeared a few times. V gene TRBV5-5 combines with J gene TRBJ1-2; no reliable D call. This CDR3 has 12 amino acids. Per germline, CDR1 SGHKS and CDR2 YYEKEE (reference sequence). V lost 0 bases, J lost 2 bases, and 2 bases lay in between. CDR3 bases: TGTGCCAGCAGCTTGGCCAACTATGGCTACACCTTC. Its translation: CASSLANYGYTF.

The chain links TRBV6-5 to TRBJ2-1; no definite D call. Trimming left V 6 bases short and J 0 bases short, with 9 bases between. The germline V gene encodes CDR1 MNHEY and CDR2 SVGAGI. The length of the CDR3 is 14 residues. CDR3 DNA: TGTGCCAGCAGGGACGGGTACTCCTACAATGAGCAGTTCTTC. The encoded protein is CASRDGYSYNEQFF.

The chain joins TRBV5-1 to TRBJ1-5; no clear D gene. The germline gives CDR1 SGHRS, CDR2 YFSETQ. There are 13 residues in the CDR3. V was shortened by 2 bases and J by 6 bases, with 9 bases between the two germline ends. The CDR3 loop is CASSLEGTQPQHF. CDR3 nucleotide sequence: TGCGCCAGCAGCTTAGAAGGAACTCAGCCCCAGCATTTT.

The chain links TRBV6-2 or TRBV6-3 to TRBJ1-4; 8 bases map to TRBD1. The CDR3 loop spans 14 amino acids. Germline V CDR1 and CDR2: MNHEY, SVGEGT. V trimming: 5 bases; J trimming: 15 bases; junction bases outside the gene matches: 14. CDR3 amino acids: CASSRRNSGTGLFF. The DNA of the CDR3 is TGTGCCAGCAGTCGACGGAACTCCGGGACAGGTTTGTTTTTT.

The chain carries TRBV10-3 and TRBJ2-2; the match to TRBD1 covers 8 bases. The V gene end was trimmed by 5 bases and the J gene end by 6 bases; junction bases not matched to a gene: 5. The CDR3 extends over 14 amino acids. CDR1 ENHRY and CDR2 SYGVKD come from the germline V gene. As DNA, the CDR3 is TGTGCCATCAGTACAGGGGGTTCGGCCGGGGAGCTGTTTTTT. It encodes CAISTGGSAGELFF.

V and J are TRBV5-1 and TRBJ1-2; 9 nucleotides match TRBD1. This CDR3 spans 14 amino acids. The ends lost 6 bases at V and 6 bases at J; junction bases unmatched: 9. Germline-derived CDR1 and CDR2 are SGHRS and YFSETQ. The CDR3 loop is CASNTGGAENGYTF. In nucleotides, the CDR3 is TGCGCCAGCAACACAGGGGGCGCGGAGAATGGCTACACCTTC.